The sequence of this T cell receptor (beta chain) was determined in a study of cytomegalovirus exposure and HLA in healthy donors (dated by TCRdb to about 2017). For context, the study as a whole: In an earlier analysis of 450 to 750 of the donors, 250 to 300 Gb of sequence data and 117 million unique TCR beta sequences from 150 million to 200 million T cells were reported. Approximately 300 gigabases of sequencing data and approximately 92 million unique TCR sequences made up an early release that covered approximately 620 HLA-typed donors. Among the roughly 400 genotyped donors, approximately 76% belonged to the genetic ancestry cluster associated with self-reported Caucasian donors. The study aimed to test whether signatures of past pathogen exposure could be identified by cataloging public T cell receptors. The T cell repertoires of under 750 subjects were profiled by immunosequencing and related to cytomegalovirus serostatus. A separate validation cohort of over 95 different subjects was used in addition to the 666-subject first cohort. High-throughput TCR immunosequencing, statistical association of individual TCRs with disease status, and machine learning were combined to predict cytomegalovirus infection status. A later analysis re-analyzed previously published TCR beta repertoires from 666 donors and added high-resolution HLA genotyping to study TCR occurrence patterns. In the later analysis, no new phenotypic data were used to find candidate immune exposures; instead, reliance was placed on TCR beta sequences and their occurrence across donors. To decide whether each TCR beta V gene segment behaved as functional or pseudogenic, an earlier analysis of approximately 620 of the donors relied on high-throughput TCR beta sequencing. Donor age, sex, ethnicity and CMV serostatus were collected together with the repertoire data. In a later genetic analysis, genome-wide SNP genotypes for about 55% of the roughly 700 donors were used, and that subset was treated as a discovery cohort. Every discovery cohort repertoire had been produced on one sequencing platform. HLA typing included class I and class II loci at four-digit resolution. The number of typed donors differed by locus: roughly 629-640 for A, B, C, DRB1 and DQB1; approximately 540 for DQA1; roughly 600 for DPA1; and some 450 for DPB1. Because of strong linkage in the cohort, roughly five DR-DQ haplotypes were treated as single units for association and clustering. Across 398 genotyped donors of the cohort, an average of roughly 230,000 unique TCR beta nucleotide sequences per donor were sequenced, and around 19% of those sequences were non-productive. The full study reports these points: A further reported finding was that TCR beta sequences accurately predicted the HLA-A and HLA-B alleles for most subjects in the first cohort. The cohort was sequenced for TCR beta chains only, and without alpha or paired-chain data the features that could be detected were limited. Immune exposure information for the cohort was limited to CMV serostatus. An association between a missense DCLRE1C variant and V-gene and J-gene trimming of TCR beta chains was found in a later genetic analysis and replicated in an independent cohort. The study gave a list of 150 to 200 TCR beta chains associated with cytomegalovirus. The sequencing pipeline was judged likely to have produced a cluster of highly shared sequence variants as a technical artifact. An earlier analysis of approximately 530 of the donors showed that most TCR beta V segments appeared in productive rearrangements either about 87% or about 30% of the time, which broadly matched IMGT annotations. Assigning TCR associations to individual alleles was difficult when HLA alleles, especially DR and DQ, strongly co-occurred. Most CMV-associated TCR beta chains appeared to be HLA-restricted in a later analysis, and the HLA associations seemed to be driven largely by CMV exposure. Because counts were too low, about 15 rarely observed V segments, including chromosome 9 orphons, were left out of the earlier analysis of over 550 of the donors. Because HLA typing was unavailable for some donors at each locus, only the typed subset was used in association tests. Compared with the approximately 720-donor mean, donors in an Asian-associated ancestry cluster had fewer N-insertions in productive TCRs, according to a later genetic analysis. According to the authors, the approach could potentially be generalized to other disease states and immunological phenotypes. In vitro tests confirmed that a few of the cytomegalovirus-associated TCR beta chains recognize cytomegalovirus antigens. Correlated functional status among segregating V segments might reflect linkage disequilibrium, but an unknown experimental factor could not be ruled out. Across donors, most TCR sequences were observed very rarely, whereas some public TCRs were present in many individuals. Specific HLA alleles were associated with 18,000 or so TCR beta sequences at a false discovery rate of 0.05 in a later analysis. In a later analysis, TCR association rates were found to vary across HLA loci, with the most associated TCRs seen for DRB1 alleles and the fewest for HLA-C alleles. The presence/absence analyses assumed that sequencing depth was roughly uniform across donors, and that assumption may not be true. Several of the top co-occurrence clusters appeared to be linked to parvovirus B19, influenza, CMV and Epstein-Barr virus, according to a later analysis. In a later analysis, HLA-associated TCR beta chains were found to be more clonally expanded and to have lower generation probabilities than equally common non-associated chains. The classifier was reported to diagnose cytomegalovirus status with high specificity and sensitivity in both the original cohort and the validation cohort.

The library relied on the immunoSEQ multiplex PCR assay. For the multiplex PCR, a mixture combining 60 forward primers for TCR Vbeta segments and 13 reverse primers for TCR Jbeta segments was used. Amplification of the CDR3 region of rearranged TCR beta genes was performed with a multiplex PCR assay on genomic DNA. The Illumina HiSeq System was used to sequence the amplified TCR beta libraries as 87-base-pair reads. On the study's bioinformatics: In a later analysis, 70 million to 95 million unique TCR beta chains were counted across the roughly 670 repertoires, and around 10 million of these chains were shared by at least two donors. Raw reads were error-corrected and collapsed into unique sequences with a nearest-neighbor algorithm that merged closely related sequences to remove PCR and sequencing errors. V, D and J gene segments were assigned by aligning CDR3 sequences to IMGT reference sequences. For a sequence to be retained, a match of at least six nucleotides was required to both a V gene segment and a J gene segment. Rearrangements were classified as productive when the CDR3 lacked stop codons and remained in frame with V and J, and all other rearrangements were classified as non-productive. CDR3 was defined by IMGT convention, running from the second conserved V-encoded cysteine to the conserved J-encoded phenylalanine. The earlier analysis of roughly 590 of the donors excluded any sequence lacking an unambiguous match to a single V gene segment. In an earlier analysis of approximately 500 of the donors, a V segment was called functional when productive rearrangements were above 56.7%, and segregating when the standard deviation between donors exceeded 5%. A statistical classification framework was developed to diagnose cytomegalovirus status using the catalog of TCR beta chain sequences. In a later analysis, TCR nucleotide sequences were compared against IMGT/GENE-DB human TR gene sequences so that V and J genes could be assigned. The TCRdist pipeline was used in a later analysis to assign CDR3 sequences and most-parsimonious VDJ recombination scenarios. In a later analysis, every TCR beta chain was defined by the combination of its CDR3 amino acid sequence and its V-gene family, and reads without a unique V-gene family were dropped. To address suspected cross-contamination and a sequencing artifact, a later analysis removed roughly 580 highly shared, low-generation-probability nucleotide sequences. For each public chain, a later analysis derived a clonal expansion index from normalized ranks of inferred template counts within each repertoire. In a later analysis, generation probabilities were computed using a VDJ recombination model fitted to out-of-frame rearrangements, and the results were checked against IGoR. In a later analysis, hypergeometric tests were used to score TCR-TCR, TCR-HLA and TCR-CMV co-occurrence, with a repertoire-size bias correction applied to TCR pairs. A later analysis estimated false discovery rates by permuting HLA or CMV assignments 20 times. In a later analysis, co-occurring TCRs were grouped using DBSCAN, with TCRdist sequence similarity added in when clustering inside HLA-allele-positive subsets. Repertoires with fewer than 30,000 or more than 120,000 public chains were left out of co-occurrence clustering, as were several repertoires with anomalous nucleotide sharing. TCRdb stores this immuneACCESS table with in-frame sequences only. Part of the clones is absent; in the studies checked, under half of the shortfall reflects unresolved V genes, and no reason is known for the rest. The V and J calls and the clone size are those of that table, but D and trimming were determined from the DNA. Across this sample there are 210,000 or so clones, with 76% seen only once. Around 0.63% of the sample is taken by the ten largest.

The cohort consisted of 670 or so healthy bone marrow donors. Cohort members were all nominally healthy when sampled, although unrecorded immune exposures were likely present. The donor was CMV seronegative and was included in the group of a few hundred seronegative cohort members. A peripheral blood sample was collected from each donor, and TCR beta sequencing was performed on peripheral blood mononuclear cells. Genomic DNA extraction from the blood cell samples was performed with the Qiagen DNeasy Blood Extraction Kit. This clone was counted between two and nine times. Its antigen has not been determined. No base qualities exist here, and no much larger clone lies one base off it. The sample comprised PBMCs. The sequence was obtained from a man aged 18 to 35 in good health and CMV-seronegative.

The DNA is TGTGCCAGTAGTATCGGAGGACAGGGAAACACTGAAGCTTTCTTT. Its amino acids are CASSIGGQGNTEAFF. The chain employs TRBV19 and TRBJ1-1, with 8 middle bases fitting TRBD1. Taken from the germline V gene (reference sequence), the CDR1 and CDR2 loops are LNHDA and SQIVND. The CDR3 measures 15 amino acids from cysteine to phenylalanine. The read is trimmed to its CDR3 DNA, 45 bases read in frame from base 1. The junction shows trimming of 3 bases on V and 2 bases on J, and the gene matches do not reach 5 bases of it.